Listed here are 5 T cell receptor beta chains from one sample, sequenced in a study of T cells after yellow fever vaccination. TCRdb ran MiXCR on the 5' RACE reads and lists one entry per CDR3 protein. The sample includes about 140,000 distinct CDR3 sequences, 7.7% of them seen just once. The input for sequencing was CD4+ T cells sorted from PBMCs, taken 5 days after the yellow fever booster vaccination. These receptors were obtained from a man aged 25 to 40 who received the YFV17D yellow fever vaccine.

This clonotype occurred many times. The V gene is TRBV6-5, the J gene TRBJ2-1, with TRBD1 matching over 8 bases. The length of the CDR3 is 14 residues. The J segment lost 5 bases and the V segment lost 6 bases, leaving 6 bases of the junction unmatched. Looked up from germline, CDR1 is MNHEY and CDR2 is SVGAGI. DNA of the CDR3: TGTGCCAGCAGCCCGGGACAGGTCAACAATGAGCAGTTCTTC. Its translation is CASSPGQVNNEQFF.

This clonotype was seen repeatedly, ten times or more. V gene TRBV12-3 or TRBV12-4 combines with J gene TRBJ2-1; D gene unclear. The CDR3 length is 13 residues. With 7 bases removed from V and 2 bases from J, the gap between germline ends came to 9 bases. In DNA, the CDR3 is TGTGCCAGCAAATTCTCCGCCTACAATGAGCAGTTCTTC. Its protein is CASKFSAYNEQFF.

Details on this clonotype: A much more abundant neighbour one base away suggests this may be a read error. This chain joins TRBV6-6 and TRBJ2-7; D not resolved. The CDR3 runs to 12 residues. Germline assignment: CDR1 MNHNY and CDR2 SVGAGI (reference sequence). CDR3: CAISPVGYEQYF. In nucleotides, the CDR3 is TGTGCCATCAGTCCGGTGGGGTACGAGCAGTACTTC.

In its sample, this clonotype was seen many times. The rearrangement joins TRBV7-2 to TRBJ2-2; D is undetermined. The CDR3 has 14 residues. Germline CDR1 is SGHTA and CDR2 is FQGNSA. Trimming removed 3 bases at V and 3 bases at J, with 8 bases between. CDR3: CASSFKAYTGELFF. CDR3 DNA: TGTGCCAGCAGCTTCAAAGCGTACACCGGGGAGCTGTTTTTT.

This clonotype was seen at least ten times. The chain is built from TRBV7-2 and TRBJ2-3; D remains unclear. The CDR3 sequence is 13 residues long. The V gene's germline CDR1 is SGHTA and CDR2 FQGNSA. V was trimmed by 0 bases and J by 1 base, leaving 2 bases between them. The CDR3 spells CASSLARTDTQYF. The CDR3 coding sequence is TGTGCCAGCAGCTTAGCGCGCACAGATACGCAGTATTTT.